This T cell receptor (beta chain) was captured by sequencing in a study of T cell repertoires in cytomegalovirus infection. Across the study: Selected CMV epitopes included recently identified HLA-C-restricted ones as well as well-studied HLA-B-restricted ones. Indications came from public TCR beta signatures; they pointed to CMV infection and to a matching HLA type.

In regard to this clonotype: Its target is unknown.

TCRdb redid the calling of the reads with MiXCR, one entry per CDR3 protein. The sample records 450,000 to 600,000 distinct CDR3 sequences, 40% to 50% being singletons. Trimming removed 5 bases from V and 4 bases from J; junction bases left unmatched: 13. The germline gives CDR1 SGHVS, CDR2 FNYEAQ. The CDR3 is 17 amino acids. Regarding the study as a whole: Cumulative public TCR beta family frequency identified CMV carriers with the relevant HLA. CMV-specific HLA-C-restricted TCR beta clonotypes dominated the ex vivo response.

The sequence was obtained from a human donor in good health (CMV status not recorded). Some clones in this sample may be carry-over from other donors' samples. This sample comprised cultured PBMCs, obtained from culture after CMV antigen stimulation. V gene TRBV7-6 combines with J gene TRBJ1-1; 10 bases fit TRBD1. The CDR3 reads CASSIRDRGYGGTEAFF. The CDR3 region has the DNA TGTGCCAGCAGCATCCGGGACAGGGGTTATGGGGGCACTGAAGCTTTCTTT.